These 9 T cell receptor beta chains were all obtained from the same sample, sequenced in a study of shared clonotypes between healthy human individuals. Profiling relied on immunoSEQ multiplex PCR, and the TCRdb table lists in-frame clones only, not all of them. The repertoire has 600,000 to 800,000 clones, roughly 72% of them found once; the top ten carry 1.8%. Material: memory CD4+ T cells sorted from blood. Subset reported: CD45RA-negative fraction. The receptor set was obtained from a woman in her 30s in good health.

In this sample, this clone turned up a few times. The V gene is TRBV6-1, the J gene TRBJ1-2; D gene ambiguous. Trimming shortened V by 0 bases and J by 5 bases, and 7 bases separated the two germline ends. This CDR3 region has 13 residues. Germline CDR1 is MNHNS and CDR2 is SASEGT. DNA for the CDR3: TGTGCCAGCAGTGAAGCGAACGCTTATGGCTACACCTTC. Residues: CASSEANAYGYTF.

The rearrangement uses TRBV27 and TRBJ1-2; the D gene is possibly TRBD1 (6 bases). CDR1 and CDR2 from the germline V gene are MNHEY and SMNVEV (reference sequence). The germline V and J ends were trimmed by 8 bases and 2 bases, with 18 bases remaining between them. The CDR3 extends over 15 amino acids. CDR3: CASGLYRAENYGYTF. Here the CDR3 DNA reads TGTGCCAGCGGATTATACAGGGCAGAGAACTATGGCTACACCTTC.

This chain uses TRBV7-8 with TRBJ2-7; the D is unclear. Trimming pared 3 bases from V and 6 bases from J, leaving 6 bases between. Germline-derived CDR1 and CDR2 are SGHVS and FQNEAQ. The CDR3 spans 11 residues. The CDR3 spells CASSLISEQYF. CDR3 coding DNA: TGTGCCAGCAGCTTGATCTCCGAGCAGTACTTC.

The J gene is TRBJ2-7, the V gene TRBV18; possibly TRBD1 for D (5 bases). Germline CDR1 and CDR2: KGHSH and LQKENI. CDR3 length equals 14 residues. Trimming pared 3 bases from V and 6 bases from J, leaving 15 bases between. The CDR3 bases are TGTGCCAGCTCACCCAGGCAGGGTGCGTTCGAGCAGTACTTC. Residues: CASSPRQGAFEQYF.

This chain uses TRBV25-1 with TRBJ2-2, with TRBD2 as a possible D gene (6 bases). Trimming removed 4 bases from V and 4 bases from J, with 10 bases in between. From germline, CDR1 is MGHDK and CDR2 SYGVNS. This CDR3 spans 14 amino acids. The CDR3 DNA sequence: TGTGCCAGCAGTGCTAGCGCCCGCACCGGGGAGCTGTTTTTT. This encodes CASSASARTGELFF. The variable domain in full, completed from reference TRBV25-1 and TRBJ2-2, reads EADIYQTPRYLVIGTGKKITLECSQTMGHDKMYWYQQDPGMELHLIHYSYGVNSTEKGDLSSESTVSRIRTEHFPLTLESARPSHTSQYLCASSASARTGELFFGEGSRLTVL.

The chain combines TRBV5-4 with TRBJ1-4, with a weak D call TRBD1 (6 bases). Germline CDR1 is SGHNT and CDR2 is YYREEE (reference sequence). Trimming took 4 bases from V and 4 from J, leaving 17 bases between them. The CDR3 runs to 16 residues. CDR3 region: CASSPSRGSGNEKLFF. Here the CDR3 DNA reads TGTGCCAGCAGCCCCTCGAGGGGGTCGGGTAATGAAAAACTGTTTTTT.

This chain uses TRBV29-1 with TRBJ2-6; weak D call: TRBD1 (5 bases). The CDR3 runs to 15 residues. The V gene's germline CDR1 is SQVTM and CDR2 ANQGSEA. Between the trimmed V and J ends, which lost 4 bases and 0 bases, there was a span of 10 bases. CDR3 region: CSVGQTSSGANVLTF. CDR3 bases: TGCAGCGTTGGACAGACCAGCTCTGGGGCCAACGTCCTGACTTTC.

CDR3 protein: CASSGQGAGNTIYF. The CDR3 bases are TGTGCCAGCTCGGGACAAGGTGCTGGAAACACCATATATTTT. This chain connects TRBV18 to TRBJ1-3, with D perhaps matching TRBD1 (6 bases). The CDR3 sequence is 14 residues long. CDR1 and CDR2 from the germline V gene are KGHSH and LQKENI. Trimming took off 6 bases at V and 2 bases at J, with 11 bases between the two ends.

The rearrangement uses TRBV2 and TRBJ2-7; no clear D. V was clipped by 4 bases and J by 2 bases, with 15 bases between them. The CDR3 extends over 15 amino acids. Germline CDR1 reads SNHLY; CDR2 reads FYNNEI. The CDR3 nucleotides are TGTGCCAGCAGTGGTGGTACCACAACAACCTACGAGCAGTACTTC. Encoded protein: CASSGGTTTTYEQYF.